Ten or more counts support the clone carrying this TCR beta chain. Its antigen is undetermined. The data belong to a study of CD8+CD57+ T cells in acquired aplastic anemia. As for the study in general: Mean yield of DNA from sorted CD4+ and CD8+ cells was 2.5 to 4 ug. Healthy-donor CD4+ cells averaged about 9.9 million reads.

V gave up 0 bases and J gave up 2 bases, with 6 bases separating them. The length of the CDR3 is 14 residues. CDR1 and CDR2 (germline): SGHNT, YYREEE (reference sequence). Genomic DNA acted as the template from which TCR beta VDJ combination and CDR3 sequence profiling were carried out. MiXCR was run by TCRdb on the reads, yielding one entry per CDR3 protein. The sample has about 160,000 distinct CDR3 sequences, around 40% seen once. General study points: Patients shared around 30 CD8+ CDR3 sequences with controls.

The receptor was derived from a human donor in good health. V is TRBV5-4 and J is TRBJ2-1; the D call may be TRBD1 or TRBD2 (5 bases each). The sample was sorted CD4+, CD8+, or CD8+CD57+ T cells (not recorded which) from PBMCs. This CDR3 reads CASSLGGAYNEQFF. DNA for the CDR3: TGTGCCAGCAGCTTGGGAGGGGCCTACAATGAGCAGTTCTTC. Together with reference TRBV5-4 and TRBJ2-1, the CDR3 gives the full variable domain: ETGVTQSPTHLIKTRGQQVTLRCSSQSGHNTVSWYQQALGQGPQFIFQYYREEENGRGNFPPRFSGLQFPNYSSELNVNALELDDSALYLCASSLGGAYNEQFFGPGTRLTVL.